This T cell receptor beta chain was documented in a study of Ad26.COV2.S vaccination and SARS-CoV-2 variants. Regarding this clone: Its antigen is unknown.

This CDR3 contains 13 residues. With V trimmed by 7 bases and J by 8 bases, 6 bases remained unmatched. CDR1 and CDR2 from the germline V gene are KGHDR and SFDVKD. The assay was immunoSEQ multiplex PCR, and TCRdb's table has in-frame clones only and misses some. Of around 350,000 clones in the sample, about 90% are singletons; the top ten hold 3.9%. Study conclusions and caveats: Measures of TCR breadth and depth may have fallen short of total T cell responses.

The V and J genes are TRBV24-1 and TRBJ1-2; TRBD1 matches 10 bases. The sequenced sample was peripheral blood, obtained after recovery from COVID-19. The source of this sequence is a human donor who had recovered from COVID-19. The CDR3 DNA is TGTGCCACCAGCCGAGGGACAGGGGAAGGCTACACCTTC. Protein sequence: CATSRGTGEGYTF.